This T cell receptor (beta chain) was identified during a study of cytomegalovirus exposure and HLA in healthy donors. With regard to this clone: Its antigen is as yet unknown.

The CDR3 loop spans 11 amino acids. The germline V and J ends were trimmed by 6 bases and 9 bases, with 12 bases remaining between them. Germline CDR1 is DFQATT and CDR2 is SNEGSKA (reference sequence). Clones were sequenced by immunoSEQ multiplex PCR, and TCRdb holds only the in-frame ones, with some missing. The sample yields roughly 270,000 clones, around 89% seen once. Whole-study results and caveats: Among TCR sequences, most were rare, though some public TCRs appeared in many donors. Over 150 TCR beta chains were listed as cytomegalovirus-associated.

The origin of this receptor is a woman in her late teens or twenties in good health and CMV-seronegative. Input material: PBMCs. The rearrangement joins TRBV20-1 to TRBJ2-1; TRBD2 is a possible D gene (6 bases). DNA for the CDR3: TGCAGTGCCGCTACCGGGAGTGAGCAGTTCTTC. Protein: CSAATGSEQFF.